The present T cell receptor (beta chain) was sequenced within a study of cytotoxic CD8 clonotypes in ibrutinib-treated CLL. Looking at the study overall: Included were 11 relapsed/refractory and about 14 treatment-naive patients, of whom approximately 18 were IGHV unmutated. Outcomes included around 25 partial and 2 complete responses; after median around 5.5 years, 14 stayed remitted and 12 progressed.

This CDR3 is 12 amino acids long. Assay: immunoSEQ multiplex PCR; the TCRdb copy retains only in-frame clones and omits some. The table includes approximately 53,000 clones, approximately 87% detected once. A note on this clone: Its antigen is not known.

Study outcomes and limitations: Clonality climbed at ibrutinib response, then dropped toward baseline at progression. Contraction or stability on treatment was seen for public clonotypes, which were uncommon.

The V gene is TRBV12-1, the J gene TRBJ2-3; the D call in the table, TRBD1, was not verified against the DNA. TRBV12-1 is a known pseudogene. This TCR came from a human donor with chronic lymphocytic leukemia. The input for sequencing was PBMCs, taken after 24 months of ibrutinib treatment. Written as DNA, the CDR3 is TGTGCCAGGGGGACAAGCACAGATACGCAGTATTTT. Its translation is CARGTSTDTQYF.